What follows are 8 T cell receptor beta chains derived from one specimen sequenced in a study of blood T cell repertoires in COVID-19 (dated by TCRdb to the early 2020s). The library relied on the immunoSEQ multiplex PCR assay. In its TCRdb copy, this immuneACCESS table keeps in-frame sequences only and misses some clones. Where compared with another copy, unresolved V genes explain less than half of these, and the others have no known cause. This sample lists 250,000 to 300,000 clones; about four fifths were detected once. In total, the top ten clones hold 2.5% to 3.5% of the sample. Input material: peripheral blood. The origin of the receptors is a woman aged 55 to 70 with active or convalescent COVID-19.

The chain couples TRBV9 to TRBJ2-5; D might be TRBD2 (6 bases). CDR3 length: 15 residues. Germline values: CDR1 SGDLS, CDR2 YYNGEE. Deletions cut 0 bases from V and 6 bases from J, with 15 bases between. In DNA form, the CDR3 reads TGTGCCAGCAGCGTAGGCGGCGGGGTCGGTAAGACCCAGTACTTC. It specifies CASSVGGGVGKTQYF.

The gene calls are TRBV11-3 and TRBJ1-3; D not resolved. V was trimmed by 1 base and J by 0 bases, leaving 7 bases between them. Germline V CDR1 and CDR2: SGHNT, YENEEA. CDR3 length: 15 residues. CDR3 residues: CASSLGGSSGNTIYF. Written as DNA, the CDR3 is TGTGCCAGCAGCTTAGGCGGGAGCTCTGGAAACACCATATATTTT. The full variable domain, rest sourced from reference TRBV11-3 and TRBJ1-3, is EAGVVQSPRYKIIEKKQPVAFWCNPISGHNTLYWYLQNLGQGPELLIRYENEEAVDDSQLPKDRFSAERLKGVDSTLKIQPAELGDSAVYLCASSLGGSSGNTIYFGEGSWLTVV.

This chain links TRBV2 with TRBJ1-1; 10 nucleotides align to TRBD1. Losses at the gene ends were 8 bases for V and 4 bases for J; bases not matched to a gene: 13. CDR1 SNHLY and CDR2 FYNNEI come from the germline V gene. The CDR3 totals 16 residues. CDR3 nucleotide sequence: TGTGCCAGCCCAGACAGGGGGCGCAGAAAGCCCACTGAAGCTTTCTTT. Encoded protein: CASPDRGRRKPTEAFF.

The chain recombines TRBV9 with TRBJ2-1, with 9 bases lining up with TRBD1. Trimming removed 5 bases from V and 6 bases from J; junction bases left unmatched: 6. Per germline, CDR1 SGDLS and CDR2 YYNGEE. CDR3 length: 14 residues. CDR3 coding DNA: TGTGCCAGCAGTTTGACAGGGGGGCGCAATGAGCAGTTCTTC. Residues: CASSLTGGRNEQFF.

The table lists this clone with a few counts. The chain carries TRBV5-4 and TRBJ1-4, with 9 positions matching TRBD1. Germline values: CDR1 SGHNT, CDR2 YYREEE (reference sequence). The junction had 7 bases not matched to a gene; V was cut back by 4 bases and J by 6 bases. CDR3 length equals 15 residues. This chain's CDR3 is CASSARDRDHEKLFF. The CDR3 bases are TGTGCCAGCAGCGCCCGGGACAGGGACCATGAAAAACTGTTTTTT.

The CDR3 region is CASSPDSLTSGNTIYF. The CDR3 DNA is TGTGCCAGCAGCCCGGACAGCCTCACCTCTGGAAACACCATATATTTT. The V call is TRBV11-2, the J call TRBJ1-3; tentatively, D is TRBD1 (6 bases). V dropped 5 bases and J dropped 0 bases, with 14 bases sitting between them. The CDR3 totals 16 residues. Germline-derived CDR1 and CDR2 are SGHAT and FQNNGV.

V is TRBV28 and J is TRBJ2-1; D not certain. This CDR3 comprises 14 residues. Per the germline V gene, CDR1 is MDHEN and CDR2 is SYDVKM. The V and J ends lost 3 bases and 5 bases respectively, with 11 bases between them. CDR3 in DNA: TGTGCCAGCAGTTTGCGAGGCAGAAACAATGAGCAGTTCTTC. Translated, it gives CASSLRGRNNEQFF.

The V gene is TRBV6-5, the J gene TRBJ2-3; D is unresolved. The V end lost 5 bases, the J end lost 4 bases, and 10 bases lay between the germline ends. CDR3 length: 13 amino acids. Germline V CDR1 and CDR2: MNHEY, SVGAGI. CDR3 protein: CASSLTPADTQYF. As DNA, the CDR3 is TGTGCCAGCAGTCTTACTCCGGCAGATACGCAGTATTTT.